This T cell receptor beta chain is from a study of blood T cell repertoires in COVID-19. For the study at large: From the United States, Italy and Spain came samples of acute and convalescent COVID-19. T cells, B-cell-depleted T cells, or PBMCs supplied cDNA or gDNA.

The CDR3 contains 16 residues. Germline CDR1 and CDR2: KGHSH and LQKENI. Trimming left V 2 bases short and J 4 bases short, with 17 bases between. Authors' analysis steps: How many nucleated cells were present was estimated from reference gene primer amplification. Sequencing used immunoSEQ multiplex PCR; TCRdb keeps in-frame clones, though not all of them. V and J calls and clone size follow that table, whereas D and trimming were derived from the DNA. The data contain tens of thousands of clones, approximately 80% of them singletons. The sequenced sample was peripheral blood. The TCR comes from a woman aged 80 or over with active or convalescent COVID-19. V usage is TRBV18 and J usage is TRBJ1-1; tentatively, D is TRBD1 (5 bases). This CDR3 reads CASSPALSGVSTEAFF. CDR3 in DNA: TGTGCCAGCTCACCAGCTTTATCGGGGGTGTCCACTGAAGCTTTCTTT.